Below are 11 T cell receptor beta chains sequenced from a single sample in a study of blood T cell repertoires in COVID-19. Only in-frame clones appear in the TCRdb table, and some are missing; sequencing was by immunoSEQ multiplex PCR. The sample shows about 180,000 clones, roughly 88% of them seen only once. The sample taken for sequencing was peripheral blood. Receptors were obtained from a woman aged 25 to 39 with acute or convalescent COVID-19.

The chain is built from TRBV28 and TRBJ1-4, with a tentative D call TRBD1 (5 bases). This CDR3 spans 12 amino acids. The germline V and J ends were trimmed by 4 bases and 8 bases, with 8 bases remaining between them. Germline V gene data show CDR1 as MDHEN and CDR2 as SYDVKM. CDR3 residues: CASSSWTEKLFF. DNA for the CDR3: TGTGCCAGCAGTTCTTGGACAGAAAAACTGTTTTTT.

The rearrangement links TRBV7-9 to TRBJ2-5, with D uncertain. The V and J ends lost 2 bases and 3 bases respectively, with 10 bases between them. The CDR3 spans 14 residues. The germline CDR1 and CDR2 sequences are SEHNR and FQNEAQ (reference sequence). The CDR3 spells CASSLIRFEETQYF. Here the CDR3 DNA reads TGTGCCAGCAGCTTAATACGGTTTGAAGAGACCCAGTACTTC.

The chain links TRBV2 to TRBJ1-3, with TRBD1 identical over 8 bases. Germline V gives CDR1 SNHLY, CDR2 FYNNEI. After removal of 9 bases from V and 0 bases from J, the junction contained 7 bases not matched to a gene. The CDR3 totals 15 residues. The CDR3 region has the DNA TGTGCCAGTCAGGGGGCGACCCTCTCTGGAAACACCATATATTTT. The encoded protein is CASQGATLSGNTIYF.

The rearrangement joins TRBV6-5 to TRBJ2-1, with 8 bases identical to TRBD2. The CDR3 sequence is 15 residues long. Germline V gives CDR1 MNHEY, CDR2 SVGAGI. Unmatched junction bases numbered 8, after V lost 4 bases and J lost 6 bases. The CDR3 DNA sequence: TGTGCCAGCAGTTCGCCGGGACTAGTGAGCAATGAGCAGTTCTTC. Its protein is CASSSPGLVSNEQFF.

The chain joins TRBV5-6 to TRBJ1-1; D not certain. Looked up from germline, CDR1 is SGHDT and CDR2 is YYEEEE. V shed 1 base and J shed 3 bases, with 4 bases lying between them. CDR3 length: 12 residues. CDR3 amino acids: CASSLRDTEAFF. In nucleotides, the CDR3 is TGTGCCAGCAGCTTGCGCGACACTGAAGCTTTCTTT. Drawing the rest from reference TRBV5-6 and TRBJ1-1, the complete variable domain is DAGVTQSPTHLIKTRGQQVTLRCSPKSGHDTVSWYQQALGQGPQFIFQYYEEEERQRGNFPDRFSGHQFPNYSSELNVNALLLGDSALYLCASSLRDTEAFFGQGTRLTVV.

The chain combines TRBV7-6 with TRBJ1-5; no firm D call. This CDR3 has 15 amino acids. Trimming left V 1 base short and J 4 bases short, with 11 bases between. CDR1 SGHVS and CDR2 FNYEAQ come from the germline V gene. The CDR3 sequence: CASSLGAFPNQPQHF. CDR3 nucleotides: TGTGCCAGCAGCTTAGGAGCGTTTCCGAATCAGCCCCAGCATTTT.

This chain connects TRBV7-8 to TRBJ1-2; 7 nucleotides match TRBD1. Germline V lookup: CDR1 SGHVS, CDR2 FQNEAQ. The V and J ends lost 5 bases and 3 bases, in that order; junction bases with no gene match: 6. The CDR3 extends over 14 amino acids. The CDR3 sequence: CASSDRQGYYGYTF. The CDR3 nucleotides read TGTGCCAGCAGCGATCGACAGGGTTACTATGGCTACACCTTC. The whole variable domain, filled in from reference TRBV7-8 and TRBJ1-2, reads GAGVSQSPRYKVAKRGQDVALRCDPISGHVSLFWYQQALGQGPEFLTYFQNEAQLDKSGLPSDRFFAERPEGSVSTLKIQRTQQEDSAVYLCASSDRQGYYGYTFGSGTRLTVV.

The chain has TRBV30 and TRBJ2-5; D not resolved. This CDR3 contains 13 residues. From germline, CDR1 is GTSNPN and CDR2 SVGIG (reference sequence). V gave up 2 bases and J gave up 5 bases, with 12 bases separating them. CDR3 region: CAWSNGPSETQYF. CDR3 coding DNA: TGTGCCTGGAGTAATGGGCCTTCGGAGACCCAGTACTTC.

The rearrangement links TRBV9 to TRBJ1-4; D possibly corresponds to TRBD1 (5 bases). Germline V gene sequence: CDR1 SGDLS, CDR2 YYNGEE. Trimming pared 3 bases from V and 0 bases from J, leaving 6 bases between. The CDR3 is 14 residues long. The DNA of the CDR3 is TGTGCCAGCAGCGAAGGGGCAACTAATGAAAAACTGTTTTTT. This translates into CASSEGATNEKLFF.

The rearrangement joins TRBV27 to TRBJ1-5, with TRBD1 matching over 11 bases. Germline V gene sequence: CDR1 MNHEY, CDR2 SMNVEV (reference sequence). V was clipped by 2 bases and J by 6 bases; unmatched bases: 0. The CDR3 extends over 14 amino acids. The DNA of the CDR3 is TGTGCCAGCAGTTTAGGGACAGGGGGTCAGCCCCAGCATTTT. Translated, it gives CASSLGTGGQPQHF.

This clone was detected once. This chain joins TRBV3-1 (or the pseudogene TRBV3-2) and TRBJ1-1, with 8 bases matching TRBD1. The CDR3 totals 12 residues. CDR1 is LGHDT, CDR2 YNNKEL, per germline (reference sequence). V trimming: 4 bases; J trimming: 11 bases; junction bases outside the gene matches: 6. The CDR3, as DNA: TGTGCCAGCAGCCCCACCGGGACAGGCGCTTTCTTT. Translating it yields CASSPTGTGAFF.